One sample yielded the 14 T cell receptor beta chains listed below, sequenced in a study of blood T cells in healthy people across ages. Using a J-beta primer mix together with a sample-barcoded 5' primer, a second PCR was run for 7 to 11 cycles. MiXCR, run by TCRdb on the 5' RACE reads, gives a single entry per CDR3 protein. The table lists 540,000 or so distinct CDR3 sequences, approximately 25% of them singletons. The data also belong to a second study, concerning T cells of mothers and their children.

Source material: blood. Receptor source: a boy between 10 and 17 years old in good health.

This clonotype was observed a few times. The chain recombines TRBV5-1 with TRBJ1-1; 10 nucleotides match TRBD1. This CDR3 spans 15 amino acids. Germline CDR1 reads SGHRS; CDR2 reads YFSETQ. The V segment lost 4 bases and the J segment 5 bases; nucleotides outside the gene matches: 8. The CDR3 loop reads CASSVGQGVETEAFF. The CDR3 DNA reads as TGCGCCAGCAGCGTAGGACAGGGGGTCGAGACTGAAGCTTTCTTT.

A few counts support this clonotype. The rearrangement joins TRBV9 to TRBJ1-2; tentatively, D is TRBD1 (5 bases). The germline CDR1 and CDR2 sequences are SGDLS and YYNGEE. The V end was cut by 3 bases, the J end by 5 bases, with 11 bases between. The CDR3 runs to 13 residues. The CDR3 here is CASSDDGHYGYTF. The CDR3 DNA sequence: TGTGCCAGCAGCGACGACGGACATTATGGCTACACCTTC.

This clonotype was observed at least ten times. The chain links TRBV24-1 to TRBJ2-5; D is undetermined. Germline assignment: CDR1 KGHDR and CDR2 SFDVKD. This CDR3 has 11 residues. V was pared by 6 bases and J by 3 bases, with 4 bases between. The CDR3 region has the DNA TGTGCCACCAGTCGGGAAGAGACCCAGTACTTC. Encoded protein: CATSREETQYF.

Only a few counts were recorded for this clonotype. The DNA of the CDR3 is TGTGCCAGCAGCGCCGGGACTAGTCTCTCGTGGGAGACCCAGTACTTC. Translated, it gives CASSAGTSLSWETQYF. This chain links TRBV9 with TRBJ2-5, with TRBD2 identical over 8 bases. With V trimmed by 3 bases and J by 5 bases, 12 bases remained unmatched. The CDR3 totals 16 residues. Germline V CDR1 and CDR2: SGDLS, YYNGEE.

This clonotype was observed a few times. The V call is TRBV3-1, the J call TRBJ2-5, with a tentative D call TRBD1 (5 bases). The length of the CDR3 is 16 residues. Germline lookup yields CDR1 LGHDT and CDR2 YNNKEL (reference sequence). V lost 1 base, J lost 5 bases, and 17 bases lay in between. The CDR3: CASSQGQGYQGETQYF. CDR3 DNA sequence: TGTGCCAGCAGCCAAGGTCAGGGTTACCAAGGGGAGACCCAGTACTTC.

The rearrangement uses TRBV7-9 and TRBJ1-1, with 12 bases identical to TRBD1. This CDR3 comprises 13 residues. V shed 5 bases and J 11 bases; nucleotides not matched to a gene: 6. Per the germline V gene, CDR1 is SEHNR and CDR2 is FQNEAQ (reference sequence). CDR3 region: CASSLGTGGRAFF. CDR3 DNA sequence: TGTGCCAGCAGCCTCGGGACAGGGGGCCGGGCTTTCTTT.

The CDR3 sequence: CASSSIPSAGGRDEQFF. CDR3 DNA sequence: TGTGCCAGCAGTTCGATCCCTTCGGCGGGAGGACGGGATGAGCAGTTCTTC. The rearrangement joins TRBV28 to TRBJ2-1; 8 bases are shared with TRBD2. The CDR3 is made up of 17 amino acids. V was pared by 4 bases and J by 8 bases, with 16 bases of the junction left unmatched. Looked up from germline, CDR1 is MDHEN and CDR2 is SYDVKM.

This clonotype was seen many times. This chain uses TRBV7-9 with TRBJ2-5; 7 nucleotides match TRBD1. This CDR3 has 12 residues. The junction had 7 bases not matched to a gene; V was cut back by 10 bases and J by 5 bases. The germline V gene has CDR1 SEHNR and CDR2 FQNEAQ (reference sequence). CDR3 coding DNA: TGTGCCACCTCGACAGGGATTGAGACCCAGTACTTC. Translating gives CATSTGIETQYF.

V usage is TRBV3-1 and J usage is TRBJ2-2, with 16 bases identical to TRBD2. With 1 base clipped from V and 10 bases from J, the junction kept 9 bases outside the gene matches. The CDR3 covers 18 residues. Germline CDR1 is LGHDT and CDR2 is YNNKEL (reference sequence). For the CDR3, the DNA is TGTGCCAGCAGCCAAGTGGGGACTAGCGGGGGGGGCCGTTTGGAGCTGTTTTTT. It encodes CASSQVGTSGGGRLELFF.

The rearrangement links TRBV28 to TRBJ2-2; no reliable D call. The germline CDR1 and CDR2 sequences are MDHEN and SYDVKM. The CDR3 sequence is 15 residues long. V dropped 6 bases and J dropped 0 bases, with 11 bases sitting between them. The CDR3 nucleotides read TGTGCCAGCAGACCCGGATCCGCGAACACCGGGGAGCTGTTTTTT. This codes for CASRPGSANTGELFF.

This clonotype was observed a handful of times. V gene TRBV5-1 combines with J gene TRBJ2-5, with 15 bases identical to TRBD2. Matching the DNA end better, TRBJ2-1 makes the J call doubtful. The CDR3 has 14 amino acids. The germline CDR1 and CDR2 sequences are SGHRS and YFSETQ. The CDR3 reads CASRTGLAGGPQFF. The CDR3 coding sequence is TGCGCCAGCAGAACGGGACTAGCGGGAGGTCCCCAGTTCTTC.

In nucleotides, the CDR3 is TGTGCCAGCAGTCCTACTAAACTAGCAGGCGAGACCCAGTACTTC. Amino acid sequence: CASSPTKLAGETQYF. The V and J genes are TRBV6-1 and TRBJ2-5, with D possibly TRBD2 on 6 matching bases. V shed 5 bases and J shed 5 bases, with 18 bases lying between them. CDR3 length equals 15 residues. CDR1 MNHNS and CDR2 SASEGT come from the germline V gene.

The rearrangement joins TRBV4-3 to TRBJ2-7; 8 bases fit TRBD2. Per germline, CDR1 LGHNA and CDR2 YSLEER. The CDR3 spans 20 residues. V lost 4 bases, J lost 4 bases, and 24 bases stayed unmatched. The CDR3 loop is CASSRLYGTSPRRAEYEQYF. The CDR3 DNA is TGCGCCAGCAGCCGACTTTATGGGACTAGTCCCCGAAGGGCGGAATACGAGCAGTACTTC.

A few counts support this clonotype. One junction end does not reproduce the germline sequence, and a read error may be involved. The chain recombines TRBV5-6 with TRBJ1-1; D ambiguous. The CDR3 is 13 amino acids. Germline V gives CDR1 SGHDT, CDR2 YYEEEE. The CDR3 DNA is TGTGCCAGCAGCTGGTCGAGGAACACTGAAGCTTCCTTT. Protein product: CASSWSRNTEASF.